This T cell receptor (beta chain) comes out of a study of T cell responses to AZD1222 COVID-19 vaccine. Trimming took off 4 bases at V and 5 bases at J, with 12 bases between the two ends. The CDR3 consists of 14 residues. Germline V gene data show CDR1 as MGHRA and CDR2 as YSYEKL. TCRdb keeps only in-frame clones here, not all; method: immunoSEQ multiplex PCR. The profile covers about 150,000 clones, with 75% to 90% appearing a single time and around 8% taken by the ten largest. As for this clone: Its antigen is as yet unknown.

Whole-study results and caveats: Regions 160-218 and 743-854 dominated among vaccine-associated CD4 TCRs spanning spike. Per reports, nearly half of all spike-specific TCRs target regions that are unmutated in variants. The study identified only a handful of AZD1222 recipients as seropositive at baseline. Two AZD1222 doses significantly raised spike-specific TCR breadth and depth over controls.

Sequencing was performed on peripheral blood, taken on day 0 of AZD1222 vaccination. The source is an adult in good health. The V and J genes are TRBV4-1 and TRBJ2-1; D tentatively reads TRBD1 or TRBD2 (6 bases each). CDR3 sequence: CASSRGAVDNEQFF. CDR3 bases: TGCGCCAGCAGCCGGGGGGCGGTGGACAATGAGCAGTTCTTC.